The present TCR beta chain was sequenced within a study of identical twins. One entry per CDR3 protein, called by TCRdb with MiXCR from the 5' RACE reads. The sample shows about 550,000 distinct CDR3 sequences, around 24% of them seen only once. Germline CDR1 LNHNV, CDR2 YYDKDF (reference sequence). Deletions cut 5 bases from V and 4 bases from J, with 14 bases between. The CDR3 is 14 residues long. This sample also appeared in a second study, on yellow fever vaccine responses in identical twins.

The specimen sequenced was CD4+ T cells sorted from blood. J is TRBJ2-5 and V is TRBV15, with D perhaps given as TRBD1 or TRBD2 (5 bases each). The receptor was isolated from a woman younger than 30 in good health. The CDR3: CATSGGPDLETQYF. In nucleotides, the CDR3 is TGTGCCACCAGCGGGGGTCCGGACCTAGAGACCCAGTACTTC.